This T cell receptor (beta chain) was retrieved from a study of OX40 agonist ivuxolimab in advanced cancers. Concerning the study at large: Ivuxolimab, which targeted the costimulatory receptor OX40 (CD134), was an agonistic, fully human IgG2 monoclonal antibody. Intravenous ivuxolimab was administered to patients every 2 weeks at six dose levels: 0.01, 0.1, 0.3, 1.5, 3 and 10 mg/kg. Of the approximately 50 dose-escalation patients, hepatocellular carcinoma was present in around 20, melanoma in about 15, renal cell carcinoma in 9 and head and neck cancer in 9. The dose-escalation cohort was about 83% male with a mean age of about 65 years, ranging from roughly 23 to 85. Prior anti-PD-1, anti-PD-L1 or anti-CTLA-4 therapy was permitted, and checkpoint inhibitors had been received by roughly 42% of dose-escalation patients. Partial responses occurred in three dose-escalation patients: two with cutaneous melanoma and one with hepatocellular carcinoma. The purpose of peripheral TCRbeta sequencing was to test whether ivuxolimab changed TCR sequence diversity and led to clonal T-cell expansion. The paper reports the monotherapy dose-escalation portion (N ≈ 50 patients) of the phase I ivuxolimab trial.

What the work shows at the level of the full study, not this receptor alone: Low levels of normalized T-cell clonal expansion were also seen in some patients who did not respond. At doses from 0.1 to 3.0 mg/kg, clonal expansion was seen in both CD4+ and CD8+ blood T cells between baseline and week 6. Partial responders in the 0.1-3.0 mg/kg groups had among the lowest normalized peripheral clonal expansion, especially among CD8+ T cells. The antigen specificity of the peripheral T cells that underwent clonal expansion was not determined. After ivuxolimab, CD8+ T cells had more expanded clones than CD4+ T cells on average.

Genomic DNA was isolated from the sorted cells so that the TCRbeta CDR3 region could be sequenced. The immunoSEQ Assay was used for sequencing of TCRbeta CDR3 regions. TCRdb carries this immuneACCESS record with in-frame sequences only. Its versions omit some clonotypes, under half of them owing to an unresolved V gene in the studies checked, with the rest unexplained. Counted in this sample were about 65,000 clones; around 87% of them appeared once. The ten top clones hold about 0.37% of the sample. Patients with autoimmune disease history or receiving systemic immunosuppression were excluded from the trial. Peripheral blood for TCR sequencing was collected from all dose cohorts at baseline, on cycle 4 day 1, and on cycle 7 day 1. The samples were taken from a phase I, first-in-human, multicenter, open-label dose-escalation trial of ivuxolimab. Adults with locally advanced or metastatic melanoma, renal cell, hepatocellular, or head and neck squamous cell carcinoma were enrolled in the trial. Before TCR sequencing, CD4+ T cells and CD8+ T cells from peripheral blood were sorted into separate populations.

On this clone: It lacks a known antigen. Per-nucleotide qualities are absent, and no much larger clonotype sits a single base away.

This material consisted of CD4+ or CD8+ T cells sorted from blood, taken in a trial of the OX40 agonist ivuxolimab. The source is an adult with an advanced solid tumor such as melanoma, head and neck, liver or kidney cancer.

The CDR3 region reads CASSRGGYEQYF. At the DNA level, the sequence is TGTGCCAGCAGCCGAGGGGGCTACGAGCAGTACTTC. The V and J segments used are TRBV11-1 and TRBJ2-7, and TRBD1 may be the D gene, going by 6 matching bases. From the cysteine up to the phenylalanine, the CDR3 has a length of 12 residues. Kept here is only the CDR3 DNA, which spans 36 bases and is read in frame from base 1. The germline ends are 8 bases apart after V is trimmed by 5 bases and J by 3 bases. CDR1 and CDR2 are read off the germline V gene (reference sequence) as SGHAT and FQDESV.